Shown below are 30 T cell receptor beta chains from a single sample sequenced in a study of T cell changes during pregnancy in multiple sclerosis. Only in-frame clones appear in the TCRdb table, and some are missing; sequencing was by immunoSEQ multiplex PCR. The data contain 60,000 to 85,000 clones, 75% to 95% of them seen just once; the ten biggest clones take up about 2.1%. The sample here was peripheral blood, taken in the first trimester of pregnancy. The source is a female donor with multiple sclerosis, enrolled in a pregnancy study.

The V gene is TRBV4-2, the J gene TRBJ2-2; D is perhaps TRBD2 (5 bases). This CDR3 is built from 17 residues. Trimming pared 0 bases from V and 3 bases from J, leaving 14 bases between. From germline, CDR1 is LGHNA and CDR2 YNFKEQ. The CDR3 spells CASSQDAASSYTGELFF. For the CDR3, the DNA is TGTGCCAGCAGCCAAGACGCAGCTAGCTCCTACACCGGGGAGCTGTTTTTT.

This chain links TRBV5-4 with TRBJ1-1; 10 bases are a match to TRBD1. The CDR3 length is 17 residues. Germline V gene data show CDR1 as SGHNT and CDR2 as YYREEE (reference sequence). The trim removed 0 bases at V and 0 bases at J, leaving 5 bases unmatched. CDR3 in DNA: TGTGCCAGCAGCTTGGGGGACAGGGGACCCATGAACACTGAAGCTTTCTTT. As protein: CASSLGDRGPMNTEAFF.

The chain is built from TRBV5-4 and TRBJ1-1; D ambiguous. Trimming removed 0 bases from V and 1 base from J, with 4 bases in between. Germline V gives CDR1 SGHNT, CDR2 YYREEE (reference sequence). CDR3 length: 13 amino acids. As DNA, the CDR3 is TGTGCCAGCAGCTTGGGAGAGAACACTGAAGCTTTCTTT. This encodes CASSLGENTEAFF.

This clone was recorded only once. This sequence joins TRBV11-2 and TRBJ1-4, with TRBD1 as a possible D gene (5 bases). Germline CDR1 reads SGHAT; CDR2 reads FQNNGV. This CDR3 is built from 13 residues. The germline V and J ends were trimmed by 6 bases and 7 bases, with 12 bases remaining between them. The CDR3 DNA is TGTGCCAGCAGTCGGGGGGACCTTGAAAAACTGTTTTTT. Translated: CASSRGDLEKLFF. The full variable domain, its missing parts supplied by reference TRBV11-2 and TRBJ1-4, is EAGVAQSPRYKIIEKRQSVAFWCNPISGHATLYWYQQILGQGPKLLIQFQNNGVVDDSQLPKDRFSAERLKGVDSTLKIQPAKLEDSAVYLCASSRGDLEKLFFGSGTQLSVL.

The CDR3 here is CAWITGETQYF. The CDR3 nucleotides are TGTGCCTGGATCACGGGGGAGACCCAGTACTTC. The chain is built from TRBV30 and TRBJ2-5; a weak D match, TRBD2 (5 bases). Germline-derived CDR1 and CDR2 are GTSNPN and SVGIG (reference sequence). The CDR3 loop spans 11 amino acids. V was clipped by 4 bases and J by 5 bases, with 8 bases between them.

This chain joins TRBV28 and TRBJ2-7, with D perhaps matching TRBD1 (6 bases). There are 14 residues in the CDR3. Germline CDR1 and CDR2: MDHEN and SYDVKM. V was pared by 4 bases and J by 3 bases, with 13 bases between. The CDR3 sequence: CASSSTRTVYEQYF. The DNA for the CDR3 is TGTGCCAGCAGTTCAACACGGACAGTCTACGAGCAGTACTTC.

The rearrangement joins TRBV7-2 to TRBJ1-3; 12 nucleotides agree with TRBD1. The trim removed 6 bases at V and 3 bases at J, leaving 9 bases unmatched. Germline V gives CDR1 SGHTA, CDR2 FQGNSA. The CDR3 loop spans 17 amino acids. CDR3 bases: TGTGCCAGCAGGGAAGGGACAGGGGGCGCGGTTGGAAACACCATATATTTT. It yields the protein CASREGTGGAVGNTIYF.

Here the CDR3 reads CASSPQGVRSPLHF. Here the CDR3 DNA reads TGTGCCAGCAGCCCTCAGGGCGTGAGATCACCCCTCCACTTT. The rearrangement uses TRBV5-6 and TRBJ1-6; maybe TRBD1 (5 bases). V was clipped by 4 bases and J by 10 bases, with 15 bases between them. CDR3 length: 14 residues. Per the germline V gene, CDR1 is SGHDT and CDR2 is YYEEEE.

The chain has TRBV5-1 and TRBJ1-6; TRBD1 is a possible D gene (5 bases). The CDR3 consists of 15 residues. With 2 bases removed from V and 10 bases from J, the gap between germline ends came to 16 bases. Germline V CDR1 and CDR2: SGHRS, YFSETQ. CDR3 in DNA: TGCGCCAGCAGCTTATTAGGTGGGGCCTTGTCACCCCTCCACTTT. This codes for CASSLLGGALSPLHF.

V and J are TRBV6-6 and TRBJ2-1; D is possibly TRBD1 (6 bases). Per germline, CDR1 MNHNY and CDR2 SVGAGI (reference sequence). CDR3 length: 15 amino acids. Deletions cut 5 bases from V and 2 bases from J, with 13 bases between. The CDR3 reads CASSAQGQTYNEQFF. The CDR3, as DNA: TGTGCCAGCAGTGCCCAAGGACAGACCTACAATGAGCAGTTCTTC.

This clone was detected only once. V usage is TRBV2 and J usage is TRBJ2-3, with D perhaps TRBD2 (5 bases). The germline V gene encodes CDR1 SNHLY and CDR2 FYNNEI. Trimming took 7 bases from V and 1 from J, leaving 24 bases between them. This CDR3 comprises 18 residues. This CDR3 reads CASKARPPISERTDTQYF. CDR3 nucleotides: TGTGCCAGCAAGGCCCGTCCCCCAATTAGCGAGCGCACAGATACGCAGTATTTT.

J is TRBJ2-7 and V is TRBV7-6; 8 nucleotides line up with TRBD1. The germline V gene encodes CDR1 SGHVS and CDR2 FNYEAQ. The junction had 8 bases not matched to a gene; V was cut back by 1 base and J by 0 bases. The CDR3 consists of 17 residues. CDR3 sequence reads: CASSLDPDRVGSYEQYF. CDR3 DNA sequence: TGTGCCAGCAGCTTAGATCCGGACAGGGTAGGCTCCTACGAGCAGTACTTC.

The chain is built from TRBV19 and TRBJ2-5; 7 nucleotides match TRBD2. With 3 bases clipped from V and 5 bases from J, the junction kept 9 bases outside the gene matches. The CDR3 spans 15 residues. CDR1 is LNHDA and CDR2 is SQIVND in the germline V gene (reference sequence). The CDR3 DNA reads as TGTGCCAGTAGTATGGGAGGGGCAGGGAGGGAGACCCAGTACTTC. Encoded protein: CASSMGGAGRETQYF.

The gene calls are TRBV19 and TRBJ2-1; D is undetermined. The CDR3 covers 17 residues. Looked up from germline, CDR1 is LNHDA and CDR2 is SQIVND (reference sequence). V gave up 1 base and J gave up 0 bases, with 13 bases separating them. CDR3 DNA sequence: TGTGCCAGTAGTATAGCCACCCACAGCATCTCCTACAATGAGCAGTTCTTC. As protein: CASSIATHSISYNEQFF.

This chain joins TRBV4-1 and TRBJ1-2, with 8 bases that match TRBD1. The germline gives CDR1 MGHRA, CDR2 YSYEKL. CDR3 length: 15 amino acids. V lost 4 bases and J lost 3; bases outside the gene matches: 7. CDR3 residues: CASSRGDRRHYGYTF. The CDR3 bases are TGCGCCAGCAGCCGGGGGGACAGGCGCCACTATGGCTACACCTTC.

The rearrangement joins TRBV21-1 to TRBJ2-7; the D call in the table, TRBD1, was not verified against the DNA. TRBV21-1 is recorded as a pseudogene. This CDR3 spans 13 amino acids. CDR3 sequence: CASSRDRFYEQYF. The DNA of the CDR3 is TGTGCCAGCAGCCGGGACAGGTTTTACGAGCAGTACTTC.

CDR3 nucleotide sequence: TGTGCCAGCAGCCAACGAAACGGGCCCCAGCATTTT. It encodes CASSQRNGPQHF. This chain connects TRBV7-6 to TRBJ1-5; no clear D. Germline loops: CDR1 SGHVS, CDR2 FNYEAQ. Trimming stripped 5 bases from V and 9 bases from J, with 11 bases between. The CDR3 totals 12 residues.

The chain carries TRBV7-7 and TRBJ2-5; 7 bases line up with TRBD2. Per the germline V gene, CDR1 is SSHAT and CDR2 is FNYEAQ (reference sequence). The CDR3 runs 13 residues. The V gene end was trimmed by 1 base and the J gene end by 7 bases; junction bases not matched to a gene: 3. The CDR3 region is CASSLEGGGTQYF. The CDR3 nucleotides are TGTGCCAGCAGCTTAGAGGGCGGGGGGACCCAGTACTTC.

The chain is built from TRBV9 and TRBJ2-1; the D is unclear. The V end lost 1 base, the J end lost 5 bases, and 7 bases lay between the germline ends. The CDR3 loop spans 13 amino acids. Germline CDR1 reads SGDLS; CDR2 reads YYNGEE. The DNA of the CDR3 is TGTGCCAGCAGCGTAACCACAAACAATGAGCAGTTCTTC. Translating it yields CASSVTTNNEQFF.

This chain joins TRBV7-9 and TRBJ1-6, with a tentative D call TRBD1 (6 bases). This CDR3 is built from 17 residues. V lost 0 bases and J lost 9, with 18 bases in between. The germline V gene encodes CDR1 SEHNR and CDR2 FQNEAQ (reference sequence). This chain's CDR3 is CASSLASTGIGPSPLHF. In DNA, the CDR3 is TGTGCCAGCAGCTTAGCGTCCACAGGGATAGGTCCTTCACCCCTCCACTTT.

The chain joins TRBV29-1 to TRBJ2-1; D is uncertain. V lost 0 bases to trimming and J lost 6 bases, with 3 bases between them. CDR1 is SQVTM, CDR2 ANQGSEA, per germline. The CDR3 length is 11 residues. The CDR3 nucleotides are TGCAGCGTTGAAGATCTCAATGAGCAGTTCTTC. This translates into CSVEDLNEQFF.

The V and J genes are TRBV28 and TRBJ2-2; TRBD2 aligns across 14 bases. After removal of 6 bases from V and 5 bases from J, the junction contained 20 bases not matched to a gene. The CDR3 is made up of 21 amino acids. Germline V gene lookup returns CDR1 MDHEN and CDR2 SYDVKM. The CDR3 nucleotides are TGTGCCAGCAGCTCCTTCGTTCGTATTGGACTAGCGGGAGGTCAAACCGGGGAGCTGTTTTTT. This translates into CASSSFVRIGLAGGQTGELFF.

The J gene is TRBJ1-2, the V gene TRBV18, with TRBD1 as a possible D gene (5 bases). The CDR3 consists of 14 residues. The V gene's germline CDR1 is KGHSH and CDR2 LQKENI. V was shortened by 3 bases and J by 6 bases, with 14 bases between the two germline ends. The chain's CDR3 is CASSPSGGDDGYTF. Written as DNA, the CDR3 is TGTGCCAGCTCACCTAGCGGGGGGGACGATGGCTACACCTTC.

The J gene is TRBJ1-1, the V gene TRBV30, with TRBD1 identical over 8 bases. Per germline, CDR1 GTSNPN and CDR2 SVGIG (reference sequence). This CDR3 has 14 residues. V shed 0 bases, J shed 4 bases, and the junction held 4 bases outside the gene matches. CDR3 protein: CAWSVLQGATEAFF. Written as DNA, the CDR3 is TGTGCCTGGAGTGTACTTCAGGGGGCCACTGAAGCTTTCTTT.

The gene calls are TRBV19 and TRBJ1-2; D unresolved. The CDR3 runs 17 residues. Germline lookup yields CDR1 LNHDA and CDR2 SQIVND (reference sequence). V was clipped by 1 base and J by 0 bases, with 15 bases between them. The CDR3 is CASSIASSQIANYGYTF. CDR3 DNA sequence: TGTGCCAGTAGTATAGCTTCGAGTCAAATAGCTAACTATGGCTACACCTTC.

This chain connects TRBV19 to TRBJ1-6; weak D call: TRBD1 (5 bases). Deletions cut 7 bases from V and 5 bases from J, with 15 bases between. The CDR3 sequence is 15 residues long. Germline CDR1 is LNHDA and CDR2 is SQIVND (reference sequence). As DNA, the CDR3 is TGTGCCAGTACATTCGGACAAGTGAATAATTCACCCCTCCACTTT. It encodes CASTFGQVNNSPLHF. Combining the CDR3 with reference TRBV19 and TRBJ1-6 gives the whole variable domain DGGITQSPKYLFRKEGQNVTLSCEQNLNHDAMYWYRQDPGQGLRLIYYSQIVNDFQKGDIAEGYSVSREKKESFPLTVTSAQKNPTAFYLCASTFGQVNNSPLHFGNGTRLTVT.

The J gene is TRBJ2-7, the V gene TRBV5-6, with TRBD1 as a possible D gene (5 bases). CDR3 length: 14 amino acids. V was clipped by 0 bases and J by 4 bases, with 11 bases between them. Germline CDR1 reads SGHDT; CDR2 reads YYEEEE. The CDR3 nucleotides are TGTGCCAGCAGCTTGGGGACACCCCTTTACGAGCAGTACTTC. It yields the protein CASSLGTPLYEQYF.

This chain links TRBV5-5 with TRBJ2-2, with TRBD1 matching 8 bases. Trimming removed 0 bases from V and 3 bases from J; junction bases left unmatched: 4. CDR3 length: 16 amino acids. Per germline, CDR1 SGHKS and CDR2 YYEKEE (reference sequence). CDR3 amino acids: CASSLGQGLYTGELFF. The DNA for the CDR3 is TGTGCCAGCAGCTTGGGACAGGGGCTATACACCGGGGAGCTGTTTTTT.

The chain is built from TRBV4-1 and TRBJ2-3, with 8 nucleotides matching TRBD2. Germline V lookup: CDR1 MGHRA, CDR2 YSYEKL. V trimming: 3 bases; J trimming: 3 bases; junction bases outside the gene matches: 11. The length of the CDR3 is 17 residues. The CDR3 protein is CASSHRPGGAGTDTQYF. The CDR3 region has the DNA TGCGCCAGCAGCCACCGACCCGGGGGGGCCGGGACAGATACGCAGTATTTT.

V is TRBV6-6 and J is TRBJ2-5; the D gene is possibly TRBD2 (6 bases). Per the germline V gene, CDR1 is MNHNY and CDR2 is SVGAGI (reference sequence). The CDR3 length is 15 residues. V gave up 6 bases and J gave up 5 bases, with 19 bases separating them. CDR3 sequence: CASSSQDTSWETQYF. CDR3 sequence (DNA): TGTGCCAGCAGCTCCCAAGATACTAGCTGGGAGACCCAGTACTTC.